A single sample gave rise to the 17 T cell receptor beta chains below, sequenced in a study of control samples from healthy donors and cancer patients. Sequencing used immunoSEQ multiplex PCR; TCRdb keeps in-frame clones, though not all of them. The profile shows about 120,000 clones, about nine tenths of them singletons. The source material was blood. These receptors all stem from a man between 35 and 55 years old in good health.

The chain employs TRBV7-2 and TRBJ1-1, with TRBD1 matching over 7 bases. The junction had 7 bases not matched to a gene; V was cut back by 7 bases and J by 11 bases. The CDR3 runs to 11 residues. CDR1 and CDR2 (germline): SGHTA, FQGNSA. In DNA form, the CDR3 reads TGTGCCAGCAACCTCGACAGGGAGGCTTTCTTT. It encodes CASNLDREAFF.

This clone was observed a single time. The chain has TRBV7-9 and TRBJ1-1; D is undetermined. The CDR3 has 13 residues. Trimming left V 7 bases short and J 1 base short, with 10 bases between. Germline V lookup: CDR1 SEHNR, CDR2 FQNEAQ (reference sequence). The CDR3 reads CASTGRENTEAFF. The CDR3, as DNA: TGTGCCAGCACCGGCCGGGAGAACACTGAAGCTTTCTTT.

The J gene is TRBJ1-5, the V gene TRBV30, with a tentative D call TRBD1 (5 bases). The CDR3 runs to 13 residues. Trimming left V 0 bases short and J 5 bases short, with 8 bases between. The V gene's germline CDR1 is GTSNPN and CDR2 SVGIG (reference sequence). The CDR3 nucleotides are TGTGCCTGGAGTGTTGGCAGGGATCAGCCCCAGCATTTT. Its protein product is CAWSVGRDQPQHF.

The chain links TRBV14 to TRBJ2-5; tentative D call: TRBD1 (5 bases). Trimming stripped 3 bases from V and 1 base from J, with 12 bases between. CDR1 is SGHDN and CDR2 is FVKESK in the germline V gene. The CDR3 loop spans 15 amino acids. As DNA, the CDR3 is TGTGCCAGCAGCCACAAGGGGCGCCCCCAAGAGACCCAGTACTTC. It specifies CASSHKGRPQETQYF.

In this sample, this clone turned up a few times. The rearrangement joins TRBV20-1 to TRBJ2-1; TRBD2 aligns across 8 bases. Germline V gene data show CDR1 as DFQATT and CDR2 as SNEGSKA (reference sequence). After removal of 3 bases from V and 7 bases from J, the junction contained 8 bases not matched to a gene. CDR3 size: 14 residues. In nucleotides, the CDR3 is TGCAGTGCTAGTGAGCAGCGGGGGATAAATGAGCAGTTCTTC. It specifies CSASEQRGINEQFF.

The genes are TRBV10-3 and TRBJ2-7; perhaps D is TRBD1 or TRBD2 (5 bases each). Trimming shortened V by 8 bases and J by 6 bases, and 17 bases separated the two germline ends. Germline V lookup: CDR1 ENHRY, CDR2 SYGVKD. The CDR3 consists of 13 residues. Here the CDR3 reads CAIRDQNIGEQYF. The CDR3, as DNA: TGTGCCATCCGGGACCAAAATATCGGCGAGCAGTACTTC.

The genes are TRBV7-6 and TRBJ2-1, with 7 bases fitting TRBD2. CDR1 is SGHVS and CDR2 is FNYEAQ in the germline V gene. Germline trimming cut 3 bases from V and 10 bases from J; bases unmatched to any gene: 12. The CDR3 runs 15 residues. CDR3 bases: TGTGCCAGCAGCTTGGTGGCTGGAAGAGCGGGGGAGCAGTTCTTC. Its translation: CASSLVAGRAGEQFF.

This clone was counted between two and nine times. The V and J genes are TRBV24-1 and TRBJ1-2; D is ambiguous. Trimming left V 0 bases short and J 4 bases short, with 8 bases between. Germline V gene data show CDR1 as KGHDR and CDR2 as SFDVKD. The CDR3 covers 14 residues. CDR3: CATSDLVRSYGYTF. CDR3 in DNA: TGTGCCACCAGTGATTTGGTCAGAAGCTATGGCTACACCTTC.

V is TRBV19 and J is TRBJ2-4; weak D call: TRBD2 (7 bases). V lost 5 bases and J 6 bases, leaving 20 bases between the germline ends. Germline V gene sequence: CDR1 LNHDA, CDR2 SQIVND (reference sequence). The CDR3 extends over 16 amino acids. The CDR3 sequence is CASSEGGGGRGNIQYF. CDR3 coding DNA: TGTGCCAGTAGTGAGGGGGGGGGTGGTCGGGGAAACATTCAGTACTTC.

The V call is TRBV30, the J call TRBJ2-3; 8 bases are shared with TRBD2. CDR1 is GTSNPN and CDR2 is SVGIG in the germline V gene (reference sequence). CDR3 length: 15 amino acids. V was pared by 0 bases and J by 3 bases, with 5 bases of the junction left unmatched. The chain's CDR3 is CAWSVGSGETDTQYF. The DNA of the CDR3 is TGTGCCTGGAGTGTAGGTAGCGGGGAGACAGATACGCAGTATTTT.

The chain links TRBV4-1 to TRBJ1-1, with a weak D call TRBD1 (5 bases). Germline V gives CDR1 MGHRA, CDR2 YSYEKL. V lost 3 bases and J 5 bases, leaving 16 bases between the germline ends. The CDR3 length is 15 residues. CDR3 sequence (DNA): TGCGCCAGCAGCCAGGAGGCCCAGGGAGTTACTGAAGCTTTCTTT. It specifies CASSQEAQGVTEAFF.

This rearrangement joins TRBV30 to TRBJ1-4; 8 nucleotides match TRBD1. There are 15 residues in the CDR3. Trimming removed 4 bases from V and 8 bases from J; junction bases left unmatched: 12. Germline CDR1 and CDR2: GTSNPN and SVGIG (reference sequence). As DNA, the CDR3 is TGTGCCTGGACTCATTTAGGACAGGGAGGCGAAAAACTGTTTTTT. This encodes CAWTHLGQGGEKLFF.

The chain links TRBV5-6 to TRBJ2-5; D possibly uses TRBD1 or TRBD2 (6 bases each). The germline V gene has CDR1 SGHDT and CDR2 YYEEEE. This CDR3 contains 15 residues. Trimming took 0 bases from V and 5 from J, leaving 14 bases between them. The CDR3 DNA reads as TGTGCCAGCAGCTTGGGAGGGGGGCCGGGGGAGACCCAGTACTTC. This translates into CASSLGGGPGETQYF.

V is TRBV6-5 and J is TRBJ2-7; 11 positions agree with TRBD1. The V gene's germline CDR1 is MNHEY and CDR2 SVGAGI. This CDR3 comprises 15 residues. J lost 5 bases, V lost 0 bases, and 3 bases had no gene match. CDR3 DNA: TGTGCCAGCAGTTACTCGGGGACAGGGGGGAACGAGCAGTACTTC. Translating gives CASSYSGTGGNEQYF.

This chain uses TRBV18 with TRBJ1-1; the match to TRBD1 covers 7 bases. V shed 6 bases, J shed 4 bases, and the junction held 14 bases outside the gene matches. In germline, CDR1 is KGHSH, CDR2 LQKENI. CDR3 size: 16 residues. For the CDR3, the DNA is TGTGCCAGCTCTCAGCGACAGGGTACCTTGGGCACTGAAGCTTTCTTT. Amino acid sequence: CASSQRQGTLGTEAFF.

In this sample, this clone turned up a few times. The genes are TRBV6-2 or TRBV6-3 and TRBJ2-6; weak D call: TRBD2 (5 bases). Looked up from germline, CDR1 is MNHEY and CDR2 is SVGEGT. The ends were cut back, 6 bases at V and 3 bases at J, with 12 bases in the middle. This CDR3 is built from 15 residues. The CDR3 DNA sequence: TGTGCCAGCAGCTCCGCTGGGAGTGGGGCCAACGTCCTGACTTTC. Translating gives CASSSAGSGANVLTF.

V and J are TRBV28 and TRBJ1-2; D gene unclear. CDR1 and CDR2 from the germline V gene are MDHEN and SYDVKM. V dropped 2 bases and J dropped 7 bases, with 5 bases sitting between them. The CDR3 spans 11 residues. CDR3 in DNA: TGTGCCAGCAGTTTAGGTTTTGGCTACACCTTC. This gives the protein CASSLGFGYTF.